These T cell receptor beta chains were read from a single sample in a study of shared clonotypes between healthy human individuals. Method: immunoSEQ multiplex PCR; TCRdb's copy keeps in-frame clones and lacks some. The table has approximately 2.3 million clones, over 85% seen once. Material: naive CD4+ T cells from PBMCs. The receptor set was obtained from a man aged 18 to 30 in good health. Some clones in this sample may be carry-over from other donors' samples. Each CDR3 is given with its conserved first and last residue. D genes are given only for firm matches. Size values are once, few and many counts, or a class for expanded clones, and some rows have none.

clone_size d_call j_call v_call cdr3_nt cdr3_aa
- - TRBJ2-5 TRBV15 TGTGCCACCAGCGACAGGGACTATCAAGAGACCCAGTACTTC CATSDRDYQETQYF
- - TRBJ1-1 TRBV28 TGTGCCAGCAGCCGGGTCGCAGAGAACACTGAAGCTTTCTTT CASSRVAENTEAFF
- TRBD2 TRBJ2-2 TRBV7-9 TGTGCCAGCAGCCCCGGGGCCGTAGCGGGAGGTCGCGGGGAGCTGTTTTTT CASSPGAVAGGRGELFF
- - TRBJ2-7 TRBV5-1 TGCGCCAGCAGCTTACAGGGAGAATCCTACGAGCAGTACTTC CASSLQGESYEQYF
- - TRBJ2-2 TRBV30 TGTGCCTGGAGTGTATCCGGGGAGCTGTTTTTT CAWSVSGELFF
- TRBD2 TRBJ2-5 TRBV10-3 TGTGCCATCGGTAAAGCGGGAGAGGGGGAGACCCAGTACTTC CAIGKAGEGETQYF
- TRBD2 TRBJ2-1 TRBV6-4 TGTGCCAGCAGTGTGACTAGCGGCTACAATGAGCAGTTCTTC CASSVTSGYNEQFF
- TRBD1 TRBJ2-1 TRBV14 TGTGCCAGCAGCCTGACAGGGGGCCCCTACAATGAGCAGTTCTTC CASSLTGGPYNEQFF
- - TRBJ1-3 TRBV5-1 TGCGCCAGCAGCTTTTCAGGGCCCCACTCTGGAAACACCATATATTTT CASSFSGPHSGNTIYF
- - TRBJ2-1 TRBV29-1 TGCAGCGTTTGGGAGTCCCTGAGCTCCTACAATGAGCAGTTCTTC CSVWESLSSYNEQFF
- TRBD1 TRBJ2-1 TRBV6-5 TGTGCCGTCAGTACAGGGGGCTCCTACAATGAGCAGTTCTTC CAVSTGGSYNEQFF
- - TRBJ1-1 TRBV2 TGTGCCAGCAGTGATATGCCAGACACTGAAGCTTTCTTT CASSDMPDTEAFF
- TRBD2 TRBJ2-2 TRBV19 TGTGCCAGTAGTATCCCCCTCCTAGCGGGAGTGAACGGGGAGCTGTTTTTT CASSIPLLAGVNGELFF
few TRBD1 TRBJ1-1 TRBV2 TGTGCCAGCAGCGGCGGACAGGGCACTGAAGCTTTCTTT CASSGGQGTEAFF
once - TRBJ2-5 TRBV4-1 TGCGCCAGCAGCCAAACCGCGGGGAGCCAAGAGACCCAGTACTTC CASSQTAGSQETQYF
few TRBD1 TRBJ2-5 TRBV7-3 TGTGCCAGCAGCTTAACCAGGGGGGAGACCCAGTACTTC CASSLTRGETQYF
- TRBD2 TRBJ2-5 TRBV4-1 TGCGCCAGCAGCCAAGTAGCGGGACCGTACCAAGAGACCCAGTACTTC CASSQVAGPYQETQYF
- TRBD1 TRBJ1-2 TRBV7-2 TGTGCCAGCAGCTCGGGACCCGGGACAGGGTATGGCTACACCTTC CASSSGPGTGYGYTF
- TRBD2 TRBJ2-2 TRBV7-6 TGTGCCAGCAGCTTCGCGGGAGTACCGAACACCGGGGAGCTGTTTTTT CASSFAGVPNTGELFF
- - TRBJ1-2 TRBV20-1 TGCAGTGCCCCGGATCTTGGCTACACCTTC CSAPDLGYTF
- - TRBJ2-5 TRBV7-2 TGTGCCAGCAGCTTAGGTGGGGTGCGGGAGACCCAGTACTTC CASSLGGVRETQYF
once - TRBJ1-5 TRBV27 TGTGCCAGCAGTTCTCAGGGAGGAAGCAATCAGCCCCAGCATTTT CASSSQGGSNQPQHF
- - TRBJ2-2 TRBV28 TGTGCCAGCAGTTTATTACAGCCCACCGGGGAGCTGTTTTTT CASSLLQPTGELFF
few - TRBJ2-2 TRBV18 TGTGCCAGCTCACCGGCAGGTGCCACCGGGGAGCTGTTTTTT CASSPAGATGELFF
- - TRBJ2-7 TRBV18 TGTGCCAGCTCACTTCAGGGTGCGGGCTACGAGCAGTACTTC CASSLQGAGYEQYF
- - TRBJ2-7 TRBV5-1 TGCGCCAGCAGCTTGGCCGAGGTAGGAGGCTTCTACGAGCAGTACTTC CASSLAEVGGFYEQYF
- - TRBJ2-5 TRBV19 TGTGCCAGTAGTATAGGGGGGGCGGAATGGCCCCAAGAGACCCAGTACTTC CASSIGGAEWPQETQYF
- TRBD2 TRBJ2-7 TRBV5-1 TGCGCCAGCAGCTATGGACTAGCGGGCGGGTACGAGCAGTACTTC CASSYGLAGGYEQYF
- - TRBJ1-1 TRBV6-6 TGTGCCAGCAGTCCCCGGGTCGACTTTACTAGAGAAGCTTTCTTT CASSPRVDFTREAFF
- - TRBJ1-1 TRBV7-8 TGTGCCAGCAGCTTATCGGGGACAACCACTGAAGCTTTCTTT CASSLSGTTTEAFF
once - TRBJ1-1 TRBV10-3 TGTGCCATCAGTGAGTATCGAACTGAAGCTTTCTTT CAISEYRTEAFF
- - TRBJ1-6 TRBV5-8 TGTGCCAGCAGCTCCCGCCGGGGGGTTTCACCCCTCCACTTT CASSSRRGVSPLHF
- TRBD2 TRBJ2-7 TRBV5-8 TGTGCCAGCAGCCCACCGGGACTAGCGAGGACCTACGAGCAGTACTTC CASSPPGLARTYEQYF
once - TRBJ2-5 TRBV6-1 TGTGCCAGCAGTGAAGTCAGCTTGTCGGAGACCCAGTACTTC CASSEVSLSETQYF
- TRBD1 TRBJ1-4 TRBV19 TGTGCCAGTACCGCGGACAGGGCCTCCCCCACAACTAATGAAAAACTGTTTTTT CASTADRASPTTNEKLFF
- - TRBJ2-1 TRBV7-8 TGTGCCAGCAGCTTAGGCTGGGCAGGGGCGCTACAAGTTATCAATGAGCAGTTCTTC CASSLGWAGALQVINEQFF
- - TRBJ1-5 TRBV30 TGTGCCTGGAGTGATCAGGGAAATCAGCCCCAGCATTTT CAWSDQGNQPQHF